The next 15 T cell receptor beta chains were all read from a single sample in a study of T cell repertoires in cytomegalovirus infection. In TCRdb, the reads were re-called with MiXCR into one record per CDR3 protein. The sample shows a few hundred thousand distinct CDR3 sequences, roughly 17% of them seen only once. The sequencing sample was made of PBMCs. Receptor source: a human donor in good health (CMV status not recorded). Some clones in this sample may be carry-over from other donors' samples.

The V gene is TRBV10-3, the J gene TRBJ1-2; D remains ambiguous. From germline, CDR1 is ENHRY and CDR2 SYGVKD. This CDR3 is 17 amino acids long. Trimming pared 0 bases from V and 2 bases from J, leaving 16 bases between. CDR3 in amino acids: CAISESPDRPINYGYTF. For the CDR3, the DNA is TGTGCCATCAGTGAGTCGCCCGATCGGCCGATAAACTATGGCTACACCTTC.

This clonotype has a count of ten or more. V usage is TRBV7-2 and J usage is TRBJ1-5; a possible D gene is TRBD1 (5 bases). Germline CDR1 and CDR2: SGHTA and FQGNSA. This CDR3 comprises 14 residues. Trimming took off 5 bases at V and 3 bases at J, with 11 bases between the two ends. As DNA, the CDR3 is TGTGCCAGCAGCCGGACACTCCCCAATCAGCCCCAGCATTTT. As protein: CASSRTLPNQPQHF.

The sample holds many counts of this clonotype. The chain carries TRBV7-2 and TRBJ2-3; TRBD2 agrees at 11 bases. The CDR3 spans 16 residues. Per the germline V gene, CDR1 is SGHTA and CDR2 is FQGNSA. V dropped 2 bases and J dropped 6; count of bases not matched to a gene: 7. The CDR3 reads CASSLWLAGGVDTQYF. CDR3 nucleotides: TGTGCCAGCAGCTTATGGCTAGCGGGGGGTGTTGATACGCAGTATTTT.

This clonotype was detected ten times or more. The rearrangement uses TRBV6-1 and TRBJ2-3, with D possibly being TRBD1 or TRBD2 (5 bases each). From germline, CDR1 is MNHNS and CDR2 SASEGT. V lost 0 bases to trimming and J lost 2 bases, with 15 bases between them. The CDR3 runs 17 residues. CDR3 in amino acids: CASSEAQGRIFTDTQYF. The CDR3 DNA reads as TGTGCCAGCAGTGAAGCCCAGGGACGAATCTTCACAGATACGCAGTATTTT.

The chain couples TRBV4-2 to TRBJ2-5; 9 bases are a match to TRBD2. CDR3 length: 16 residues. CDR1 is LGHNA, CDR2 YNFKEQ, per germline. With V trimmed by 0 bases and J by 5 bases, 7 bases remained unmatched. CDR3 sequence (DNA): TGTGCCAGCAGCCAAGATCGCGGGGGGGCGTTGGAGACCCAGTACTTC. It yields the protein CASSQDRGGALETQYF.

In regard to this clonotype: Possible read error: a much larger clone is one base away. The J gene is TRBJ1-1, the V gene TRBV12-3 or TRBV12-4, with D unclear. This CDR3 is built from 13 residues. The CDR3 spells CARSWLQRTEAFF. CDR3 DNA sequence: TGTGCCCGCAGTTGGCTACAGCGAACTGAAGCTTTCTTT.

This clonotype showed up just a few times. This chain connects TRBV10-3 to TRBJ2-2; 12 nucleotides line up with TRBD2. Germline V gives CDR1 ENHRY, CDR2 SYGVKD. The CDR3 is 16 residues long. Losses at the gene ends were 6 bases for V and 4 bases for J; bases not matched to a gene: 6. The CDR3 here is CAIRPRLAGVTGELFF. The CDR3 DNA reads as TGTGCCATCAGACCGAGACTAGCGGGGGTCACCGGGGAGCTGTTTTTT.

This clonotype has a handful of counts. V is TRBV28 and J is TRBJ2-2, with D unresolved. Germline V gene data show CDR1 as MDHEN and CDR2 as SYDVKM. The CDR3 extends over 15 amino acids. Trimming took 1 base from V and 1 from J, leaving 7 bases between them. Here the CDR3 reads CASSLLGGNTGELFF. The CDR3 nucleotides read TGTGCCAGCAGTTTATTGGGCGGGAACACCGGGGAGCTGTTTTTT.

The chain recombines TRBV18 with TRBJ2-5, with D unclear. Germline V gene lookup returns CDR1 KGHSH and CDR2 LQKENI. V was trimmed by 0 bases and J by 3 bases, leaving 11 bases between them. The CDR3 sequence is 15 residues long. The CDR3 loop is CASSPPVISEETQYF. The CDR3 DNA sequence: TGTGCCAGCTCACCACCGGTTATCAGCGAAGAGACCCAGTACTTC. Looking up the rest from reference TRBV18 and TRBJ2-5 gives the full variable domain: NAGVMQNPRHLVRRRGQEARLRCSPMKGHSHVYWYRQLPEEGLKFMVYLQKENIIDESGMPKERFSAEFPKEGPSILRIQQVVRGDSAAYFCASSPPVISEETQYFGPGTRLLVL.

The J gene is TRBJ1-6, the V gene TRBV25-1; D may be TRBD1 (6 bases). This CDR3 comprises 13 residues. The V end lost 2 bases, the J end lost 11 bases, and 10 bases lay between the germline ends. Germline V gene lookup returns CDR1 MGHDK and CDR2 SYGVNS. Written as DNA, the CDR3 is TGTGCCAGCAGTGAACAAACAGGGCCACCCCTCCACTTT. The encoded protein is CASSEQTGPPLHF. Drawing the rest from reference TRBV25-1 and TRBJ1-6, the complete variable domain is EADIYQTPRYLVIGTGKKITLECSQTMGHDKMYWYQQDPGMELHLIHYSYGVNSTEKGDLSSESTVSRIRTEHFPLTLESARPSHTSQYLCASSEQTGPPLHFGNGTRLTVT.

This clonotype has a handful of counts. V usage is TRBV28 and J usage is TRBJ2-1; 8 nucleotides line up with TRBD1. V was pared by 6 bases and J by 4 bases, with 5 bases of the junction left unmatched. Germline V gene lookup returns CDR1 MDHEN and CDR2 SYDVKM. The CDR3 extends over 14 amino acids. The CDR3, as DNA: TGTGCCAGCAGACAGGACAGGGAATACAATGAGCAGTTCTTC. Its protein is CASRQDREYNEQFF.

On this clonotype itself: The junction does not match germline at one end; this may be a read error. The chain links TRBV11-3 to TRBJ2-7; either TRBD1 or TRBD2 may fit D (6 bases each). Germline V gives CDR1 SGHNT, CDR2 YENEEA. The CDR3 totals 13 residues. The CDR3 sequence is CASSGGGTYEQHF. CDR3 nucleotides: TGTGCCAGCAGCGGAGGGGGGACCTACGAGCAGCACTTC.

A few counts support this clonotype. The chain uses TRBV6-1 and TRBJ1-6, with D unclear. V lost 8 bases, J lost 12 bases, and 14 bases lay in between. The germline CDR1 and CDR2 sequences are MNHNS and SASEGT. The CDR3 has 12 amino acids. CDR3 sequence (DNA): TGTGCCAGCCGACCCTCCATTGGACCCCTCCACTTT. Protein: CASRPSIGPLHF.

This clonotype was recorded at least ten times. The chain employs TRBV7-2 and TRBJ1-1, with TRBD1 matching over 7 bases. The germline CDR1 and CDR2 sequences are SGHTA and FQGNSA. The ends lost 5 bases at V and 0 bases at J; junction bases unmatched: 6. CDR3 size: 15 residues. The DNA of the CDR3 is TGTGCCAGCAGCCGTACAGGGGCTATGAACACTGAAGCTTTCTTT. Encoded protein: CASSRTGAMNTEAFF.

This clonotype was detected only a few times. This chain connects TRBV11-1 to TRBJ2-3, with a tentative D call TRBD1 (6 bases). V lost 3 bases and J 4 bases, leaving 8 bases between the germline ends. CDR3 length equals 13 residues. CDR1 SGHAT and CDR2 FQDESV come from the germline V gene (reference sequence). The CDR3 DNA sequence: TGTGCCAGCAGCTTCCGACAGGCAGATACGCAGTATTTT. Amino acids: CASSFRQADTQYF. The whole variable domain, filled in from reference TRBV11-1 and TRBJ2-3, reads EAEVAQSPRYKITEKSQAVAFWCDPISGHATLYWYRQILGQGPELLVQFQDESVVDDSQLPKDRFSAERLKGVDSTLKIQPAELGDSAMYLCASSFRQADTQYFGPGTRLTVL.